A selection of T cell receptor beta chains follows, all from one sample in a study of cytomegalovirus exposure and HLA in healthy donors. Measured with immunoSEQ multiplex PCR; TCRdb has only the in-frame clones, and not every one. The sample has about 50,000 clones; about 90% are singletons. What was sequenced was PBMCs. The source of these receptors is a man aged 18 to 29 in good health and CMV-seronegative. The CDR3 runs from the conserved cysteine through the conserved F or W. The D gene is left open where the match is weak. Expanded clones are given a class, and other clones once, few, many or no size at all.

TRBV19	-	TRBJ2-1	-	TGTGCCAGTAGTATAAAGCCTGCCGGGTATTACAATGAGCAGTTCTTC	CASSIKPAGYYNEQFF
TRBV6-4	-	TRBJ2-1	TRBD2	TGTGCCAGCAGTCTACTAGCGGGAGAGGGCAATGAGCAGTTCTTC	CASSLLAGEGNEQFF
TRBV6-1	-	TRBJ2-1	TRBD2	TGTGCCTCAAAGGTGGGCGGGAGTACGAATGAGCAGTTCTTC	CASKVGGSTNEQFF
TRBV28	-	TRBJ1-1	-	TGTGCCAGCAGTTTCTTAAACACTGAAGCTTTCTTT	CASSFLNTEAFF
TRBV9	-	TRBJ2-1	TRBD2	TGTGCCAGCAGCCCTCGAGGGGTCATGCTAGCGGGAGCCAATGAGCAGTTCTTC	CASSPRGVMLAGANEQFF
TRBV5-1	-	TRBJ2-5	-	TGCGCCAGCAGCACGATGACAAACACCCAAGAGACCCAGTACTTC	CASSTMTNTQETQYF
TRBV18	-	TRBJ1-5	TRBD1	TGTGCCAGCTCACCAATAACAGGGGGGGATCAGCCCCAGCATTTT	CASSPITGGDQPQHF
TRBV7-9	-	TRBJ2-7	-	TGTGCCAGCAGCTTAAGTGGCTTTTCCTACGAGCAGTACTTC	CASSLSGFSYEQYF
TRBV28	-	TRBJ2-7	-	TGTGCCAGCAGTATCACAGACAGGCCCTCCTACGAGCAGTACTTC	CASSITDRPSYEQYF
TRBV11-1	-	TRBJ2-1	-	TGTGCCAGCACAGAGCCGGGGAGGTACTACAATGAGCAGTTCTTC	CASTEPGRYYNEQFF
TRBV27	-	TRBJ2-7	-	TGTGCCAGCAGTTTAACAAGCTCCTACGAGCAGTACTTC	CASSLTSSYEQYF
TRBV25-1	-	TRBJ2-5	TRBD1	TGTGCCAGCAGTGACTTCACAGGGGAACAGGAGACCCAGTACTTC	CASSDFTGEQETQYF
TRBV5-8	-	TRBJ1-3	TRBD1	TGTGCCAGCAGCAAAGGGGGCTCCGGAAACACCATATATTTT	CASSKGGSGNTIYF
TRBV6-1	-	TRBJ1-2	TRBD1	TGTGCCAGCAGTGTAGGACAGGGTATTCTCGCTAACTATGGCTACACCTTC	CASSVGQGILANYGYTF
TRBV7-9	-	TRBJ1-2	TRBD1	TGTGCCAGCAGCCCAAATAGGGACAGGGGGCCTAGTGGCTACACCTTC	CASSPNRDRGPSGYTF
TRBV5-6	-	TRBJ2-3	TRBD2	TGTGCCAGCAGCTTGGTATCAGTGCGGGAGATTGTGACAGATACGCAGTATTTT	CASSLVSVREIVTDTQYF
TRBV6-5	-	TRBJ2-7	-	TGTGCCAGCAGTTACTCGAGGCGAGGCTTCGAGCAGTACTTC	CASSYSRRGFEQYF
TRBV19	-	TRBJ2-2	TRBD1	TGTGCCAGTAGTATAGTTGGGACAGGAGCACACACCGGGGAGCTGTTTTTT	CASSIVGTGAHTGELFF
TRBV6-5	-	TRBJ2-1	-	TGTGCCAGCAGTTACGGTACTAGCAATGAGCAGTTCTTC	CASSYGTSNEQFF
TRBV6-1	-	TRBJ2-1	-	TGTGCCAGCAGTGAAGGGTTGGAGGGCGGAGACAATGAGCAGTTCTTC	CASSEGLEGGDNEQFF
TRBV4-1	-	TRBJ2-2	-	TGCGCCAGCAGCCGCTCGGTACCCGGGGAGCTGTTTTTT	CASSRSVPGELFF
TRBV29-1	-	TRBJ2-2	TRBD1	TGCAGCGTCGGTCGGTTACCGGGACAGGGGGTCACCGGGGAGCTGTTTTTT	CSVGRLPGQGVTGELFF
TRBV7-9	-	TRBJ2-2	TRBD1	TGTGCCAGCAGCTCAAAGGCCGGGACAGGGCTGTCCGGGGAGCTGTTTTTT	CASSSKAGTGLSGELFF
TRBV28	-	TRBJ2-3	TRBD2	TGTGCCAGCAGTTTCGTAATTCGGCGGGAGGGCCGCGCAGATACGCAGTATTTT	CASSFVIRREGRADTQYF
TRBV5-1	-	TRBJ2-2	TRBD1	TGCGCCAGCGGCCGGGACAGGTCGAACACCGGGGAGCTGTTTTTT	CASGRDRSNTGELFF
TRBV6-4	-	TRBJ2-1	TRBD2	TGTGCCAGCAGTGATTTGGCTAGCGGGAGTTCGAATGAGCAGTTCTTC	CASSDLASGSSNEQFF
TRBV9	-	TRBJ2-5	-	TGTGCCAGCAGCAGGACACTTCTCCAAGAGACCCAGTACTTC	CASSRTLLQETQYF
TRBV10-2	-	TRBJ2-1	TRBD1	TGCGCCAGCAGGGGGAAGGGGGCCTTATACAATGAGCAGTTCTTC	CASRGKGALYNEQFF
TRBV4-3	-	TRBJ1-5	-	TGCGCCAGCAGCCAAGACGTCAATCAGCCCCAGCATTTT	CASSQDVNQPQHF
TRBV7-8	-	TRBJ2-7	TRBD1	TGTGCCAGCAGTCGGCCAGGGACAGGGGGCTACGAGCAGTACTTC	CASSRPGTGGYEQYF
TRBV7-2	-	TRBJ2-1	TRBD1	TGTGCCAGCAGCCAGGGACAGAGGTACAATGAGCAGTTCTTC	CASSQGQRYNEQFF
TRBV6-1	-	TRBJ2-7	-	TGTGCCAGTCGATGGGGATCGGGAGAGCAGTACTTC	CASRWGSGEQYF
TRBV6-6	-	TRBJ1-2	-	TGTGCCAGCAGTAGGGCAGGGGTCGACTATGGCTACACCTTC	CASSRAGVDYGYTF
TRBV5-1	-	TRBJ1-1	TRBD1	TGCGCCAGCAGCTTACAGGGGGTGCCCACTGAAGCTTTCTTT	CASSLQGVPTEAFF
TRBV19	-	TRBJ1-1	-	TGTGCCAGTAGTTCCCAGGGTTATGGGGACACTGAAGCTTTCTTT	CASSSQGYGDTEAFF
TRBV9	-	TRBJ2-3	TRBD2	TGTGCCAGCAGCGGACCGGGACTAGCGGCCACAGATACGCAGTATTTT	CASSGPGLAATDTQYF
TRBV4-1	-	TRBJ2-5	TRBD2	TGCGCCAGCAGCCAAATCTCGACTAGCGTTAAGGGGACCCAGTACTTC	CASSQISTSVKGTQYF
TRBV5-1	-	TRBJ1-3	-	TGCGCCAGCAGCTCCAAAACAGGAGAAGGAAACACCATATATTTT	CASSSKTGEGNTIYF
TRBV7-8	-	TRBJ2-6	TRBD2	TGTGCCAGCAGCTTAGTGGGGCTCGCGGGAGGGCAGCCCTCTGGGGCCAACGTCCTGACTTTC	CASSLVGLAGGQPSGANVLTF
TRBV19	-	TRBJ2-1	TRBD1	TGTGCCACCAAGGACAGGGGAGAGATCAATGAGCAGTTCTTC	CATKDRGEINEQFF
TRBV7-2	-	TRBJ2-7	-	TGTGCCAGCAGCTTAGGATGGACTTACGAGCAGTACTTC	CASSLGWTYEQYF
TRBV7-9	-	TRBJ2-5	-	TGTGCCAGCAGCTTAATGTCGGGGAAAGAGACCCAGTACTTC	CASSLMSGKETQYF
TRBV19	once	TRBJ2-3	-	TGTGCCAGTAGTATGAGACGGGAGCGTAAAGATACGCAGTATTTT	CASSMRRERKDTQYF
TRBV4-1	-	TRBJ2-7	-	TGCGCCAGCAGCCAAGACAGGGAAAGCTCCTACGAGCAGTACTTC	CASSQDRESSYEQYF
TRBV5-5	-	TRBJ2-3	TRBD1	TGTGCCAGCAGCTTCAGGACAGGGGCAGATACGCAGTATTTT	CASSFRTGADTQYF
TRBV7-8	-	TRBJ2-5	TRBD1	TGTGCCAGCAGCATCGACAGGGTCATAGAGACCCAGTACTTC	CASSIDRVIETQYF
TRBV7-9	-	TRBJ2-1	TRBD2	TGTGCCAGCAGCTCTATAACGTTAGCGGGACACGAGCAGTTCTTC	CASSSITLAGHEQFF
TRBV28	once	TRBJ2-7	TRBD2	TGTGCCAGCAGTTCCCACGGACTAGCGACGTACTTC	CASSSHGLATYF
TRBV14	-	TRBJ2-1	TRBD2	TGTGCCAGCAGCCCAGGACTAGCGAAATACAATGAGCAGTTCTTC	CASSPGLAKYNEQFF
TRBV7-3	-	TRBJ1-3	-	TGTGCCAGCAGCTCCGGCAGAGGCTCTGGAAACACCATATATTTT	CASSSGRGSGNTIYF